The 14 T cell receptor beta chains given below trace back to one sample, sequenced in a study of Graves' ophthalmopathy and Graves' hyperthyroidism. RNA transcripts were the source from which TCR beta CDR3 regions were amplified. Second-round multiplex PCR came after a first-round RT-PCR that employed HTBI primers. MiXCR, applied by TCRdb to the multiplex PCR reads, yields one record per CDR3 protein. This repertoire shows some 380,000 distinct CDR3 sequences, over 15% found once; its top ten account for roughly 7%. The sample taken for sequencing was peripheral blood. The receptors were gathered from a woman younger than 35 with stable Graves' hyperthyroidism.

This chain links TRBV12-3 or TRBV12-4 with TRBJ2-2; TRBD2 might be the D (6 bases). Trimming took 7 bases from V and 2 from J, leaving 20 bases between them. The CDR3 sequence is 17 residues long. This CDR3 is CASTRTSTAGNTGELFF. As DNA, the CDR3 is TGTGCCAGCACCCGCACCTCGACAGCGGGCAACACCGGGGAGCTGTTTTTT.

This clonotype was observed many times. This chain links TRBV27 with TRBJ1-2, with D possibly being TRBD1 (5 bases). Trimming cost V 0 bases and J 2 bases, with 16 bases left between them. Germline V gives CDR1 MNHEY, CDR2 SMNVEV (reference sequence). The CDR3 extends over 17 amino acids. The CDR3 DNA sequence: TGTGCCAGCAGTTTATCGGGATACAGAGGGGTGAACTATGGCTACACCTTC. It yields the protein CASSLSGYRGVNYGYTF.

This clonotype was detected ten times or more. The rearrangement uses TRBV6-5 and TRBJ2-7; TRBD1 might be the D (6 bases). The CDR3 consists of 13 residues. Germline V gene sequence: CDR1 MNHEY, CDR2 SVGAGI. The V gene lost 4 bases and the J gene lost 3 bases, with 10 bases spanning the gap. CDR3 nucleotide sequence: TGTGCCAGCAGTTCCACAGGGCGCTACGAGCAGTACTTC. Encoded protein: CASSSTGRYEQYF.

This clonotype has at least ten counts. The CDR3 region is CASSLGAGGNSPLHF. The CDR3 nucleotides are TGTGCCAGCAGCTTAGGTGCAGGGGGTAATTCACCCCTCCACTTT. V usage is TRBV7-9 and J usage is TRBJ1-6, with 7 bases identical to TRBD1. CDR1 and CDR2 from the germline V gene are SEHNR and FQNEAQ (reference sequence). The length of the CDR3 is 15 residues. The J segment lost 6 bases and the V segment lost 1 base, leaving 3 bases of the junction unmatched.

The table lists this clonotype with many counts. This chain uses TRBV7-9 with TRBJ2-2; D unresolved. Germline V gene data show CDR1 as SEHNR and CDR2 as FQNEAQ (reference sequence). The CDR3 has 14 residues. Deletions cut 1 base from V and 7 bases from J, with 10 bases between. DNA of the CDR3: TGTGCCAGCAGCTTAGGCGCTGCAGGCGGGGAGCTGTTTTTT. Its translation: CASSLGAAGGELFF.

This chain connects TRBV10-3 to TRBJ2-7, with 9 bases fitting TRBD1. The CDR3 is 13 amino acids. J was trimmed by 4 bases and V by 8 bases; bases with no gene match: 6. Germline-derived CDR1 and CDR2 are ENHRY and SYGVKD. The CDR3 here is CAIGDRDKYEQYF. Here the CDR3 DNA reads TGTGCCATCGGGGACAGGGATAAATACGAGCAGTACTTC.

This clonotype was counted at least ten times. V gene TRBV19 combines with J gene TRBJ1-5; tentative D call: TRBD1 (5 bases). Trimming removed 6 bases from V and 6 bases from J, with 12 bases in between. This CDR3 spans 13 amino acids. Per germline, CDR1 LNHDA and CDR2 SQIVND (reference sequence). This CDR3 reads CASRGDHAQPQHF. CDR3 DNA sequence: TGTGCCAGTAGAGGGGATCACGCTCAGCCCCAGCATTTT. The full variable domain, rest sourced from reference TRBV19 and TRBJ1-5, is DGGITQSPKYLFRKEGQNVTLSCEQNLNHDAMYWYRQDPGQGLRLIYYSQIVNDFQKGDIAEGYSVSREKKESFPLTVTSAQKNPTAFYLCASRGDHAQPQHFGDGTRLSIL.

This clonotype was counted at least ten times. This CDR3 reads CASRRTEAFF. The CDR3 DNA reads TGTGCCAGTAGGAGGACTGAAGCTTTCTTT. The chain couples TRBV19 to TRBJ1-1; D is uncertain. The CDR3 runs to 10 residues. Germline V lookup: CDR1 LNHDA, CDR2 SQIVND (reference sequence). V dropped 6 bases and J dropped 5 bases, with 4 bases sitting between them.

This clonotype was counted only a few times. The chain employs TRBV7-6 and TRBJ2-7; a possible D gene is TRBD1 (5 bases). Deletions cut 1 base from V and 0 bases from J, with 16 bases between. Per the germline V gene, CDR1 is SGHVS and CDR2 is FNYEAQ. The CDR3 contains 17 residues. The CDR3 here is CASSLGLGHQSSYEQYF. CDR3 DNA sequence: TGTGCCAGCAGCTTAGGGCTCGGACATCAAAGCTCCTACGAGCAGTACTTC.

This clonotype appeared many times. CDR3 DNA: TGTGCCAGCAGTTTTCGGGTCCTTCAGACCCAGTACTTC. As protein: CASSFRVLQTQYF. The V and J genes are TRBV12-3 or TRBV12-4 and TRBJ2-5, with no clear D. V was shortened by 3 bases and J by 6 bases, with 11 bases between the two germline ends. The CDR3 runs to 13 residues.

This clonotype was counted only a few times. A read error may explain this, as a much larger clone is one base away. The conserved phenylalanine or tryptophan normally closing the CDR3 is absent here, so this likely arose from a read error. The chain combines TRBV6-5 with TRBJ1-6, with TRBD1 matching 7 bases. CDR1 and CDR2 (germline): MNHEY, SVGAGI. CDR3 length: 19 residues. With V trimmed by 0 bases and J by 0 bases, 8 bases remained unmatched. The chain's CDR3 is CASSYSGGGLSSYNSPLHS. The CDR3 DNA follows: TGTGCCAGCAGTTACTCTGGAGGGGGCCTGAGCTCCTATAATTCACCCCTCCACTCT.

The rearrangement links TRBV6-1 to TRBJ2-2; 8 bases fit TRBD2. J was trimmed by 6 bases and V by 6 bases; bases with no gene match: 3. The germline V gene has CDR1 MNHNS and CDR2 SASEGT. The CDR3 is 13 amino acids. CDR3 region: CASRPGGAGELFF. In DNA, the CDR3 is TGTGCCAGCAGACCCGGGGGGGCCGGGGAGCTGTTTTTT.

This clonotype was detected only a few times. A read error may explain this, as a much larger clone is one base away. The chain uses TRBV6-1 and TRBJ2-4, with TRBD1 matching over 8 bases. The CDR3 has 15 residues. Germline V gene lookup returns CDR1 MNHNS and CDR2 SASEGT. DNA for the CDR3: TGTGCCAGCGCCCTCGAAATTACAGGGGGAAACATTAAGTACTTC. Translating gives CASALEITGGNIKYF.

There are many counts of this clonotype. The genes are TRBV6-1 and TRBJ2-2, with a weak D call TRBD1 (5 bases). The CDR3 is 15 residues long. Germline V lookup: CDR1 MNHNS, CDR2 SASEGT. The ends were cut back, 2 bases at V and 4 bases at J, with 11 bases in the middle. The chain's CDR3 is CASSELSGPTGELFF. CDR3 DNA: TGTGCCAGCAGTGAATTGTCAGGGCCCACCGGGGAGCTGTTTTTT.